The clone carrying this T cell receptor beta chain came up a few times. The antigen remains undetermined. Unique molecular identifiers were carried by the TCR beta cDNA libraries. TCRdb re-derived calls from the PCR reads in MiXCR, one entry per CDR3 protein. This table has around 770,000 distinct CDR3 sequences, approximately 44% appearing once. The data belong to a study of post-analysis software for immune sequencing data. Background on the study: Recorded subtypes: relapsing-remitting, secondary progressive, progressive-relapsing; some patients unannotated.

General study results and limits: Samples sharing a preparation batch grouped tightly together when assessed by F measure. In patients, about 5 TRBV segments were more frequent than in controls, with TRBV5-6, TRBV5-1 and TRBV20-1 among them.

The V gene end was trimmed by 1 base and the J gene end by 4 bases; junction bases not matched to a gene: 6. The CDR3 is 16 residues long. CDR1 and CDR2 (germline): SGHAT, FQNNGV. The receptor comes from a girl aged 10 to 17 with multiple sclerosis. V and J are TRBV11-2 and TRBJ2-3; 9 bases line up with TRBD2. Sequenced: blood. CDR3 DNA sequence: TGTGCCAGCAGCTTAGGGTTAGCGGGAGTTTCAGATACGCAGTATTTT. Its translation is CASSLGLAGVSDTQYF. The full variable domain, in which reference TRBV11-2 and TRBJ2-3 provide the parts outside the CDR3, is EAGVAQSPRYKIIEKRQSVAFWCNPISGHATLYWYQQILGQGPKLLIQFQNNGVVDDSQLPKDRFSAERLKGVDSTLKIQPAKLEDSAVYLCASSLGLAGVSDTQYFGPGTRLTVL.